The present T cell receptor beta chain was sequenced within a study of cytomegalovirus exposure and HLA in healthy donors. The CDR3 is 13 amino acids. V was cut by 7 bases and J by 4 bases, with 14 bases left in between. CDR1 and CDR2 (germline): SGHRS, YFSETQ. Amplification used 60 Vbeta primers and 13 Jbeta primers. TCRdb's copy holds only in-frame clones and misses some; the assay was immunoSEQ multiplex PCR. Its table lists around 130,000 clones. The V call is TRBV5-1, the J call TRBJ1-2; TRBD1 might be the D (5 bases). Specimen: PBMCs. The TCR comes from a woman between 35 and 50 years old in good health and CMV-seronegative. The CDR3 sequence: CASGGGILYGYTF. The CDR3, as DNA: TGCGCCAGCGGGGGGGGAATACTCTATGGCTACACCTTC.